This is a list of T cell receptor beta chains from one sample in a study of T-cell reconstitution after alpha-beta-depleted transplantation in children. Each CDR3 protein is one row after TCRdb ran MiXCR on the PCR reads. Of 400,000 to 450,000 distinct CDR3 sequences listed, roughly two fifths are singletons. The sample consisted of PBMCs, taken before TCRalphabeta/CD19-depleted stem cell transplant. The origin of the receptors is a girl aged 2-10 years with aplastic anemia, due to receive a stem cell transplant. Both conserved end residues are part of each CDR3. A D gene is named only where the DNA matches it firmly. Rows give clone size only sometimes, using once, few, many, or a class for an expanded clone.

D gene	V gene	J gene	clone size	CDR3 DNA	CDR3 protein
-	TRBV9	TRBJ2-5	many	TGTGCCAGCAGCTATCGTGGACTTCCTCAAGAGACCCAGTACTTC	CASSYRGLPQETQYF
TRBD1	TRBV7-6	TRBJ1-1	-	TGTGCCAGCAGTCAAACAGGGGCGATGAACACTGAAGCTTTCTTT	CASSQTGAMNTEAFF
-	TRBV5-5	TRBJ2-1	-	TGTGCCAGCAGCTCCACTAGACAGGCCAGTGATGAGCAGTTCTTC	CASSSTRQASDEQFF
-	TRBV5-5	TRBJ1-1	few	TGTGCCAGCAGCTTGGCCGTACAGGGAACTGAAGCTTTCTTT	CASSLAVQGTEAFF
-	TRBV2	TRBJ2-7	-	TGTGCCAGCAGCTTGGGACGCCAGTACTTC	CASSLGRQYF
-	TRBV4-1	TRBJ2-7	-	TGCGCCAGCAGCCAAGGTCCGATTGACTACGAGCAGTACTTC	CASSQGPIDYEQYF
-	TRBV5-6	TRBJ2-7	-	TGTGCCAGCACCAACCGCCCGGGACCCGAAGGCGAGCAGTACTTC	CASTNRPGPEGEQYF
-	TRBV15	TRBJ2-7	few	TGTGCCACCAGCAGAGAGACAGGCTACGAGCAGTACTTC	CATSRETGYEQYF
TRBD2	TRBV7-2	TRBJ2-3	-	TGTGCCAGCGGTCTAGGTTGGGAGGGGACGCAGTATTTT	CASGLGWEGTQYF
TRBD2	TRBV20-1	TRBJ2-3	-	TGCAGTGCTCCCGGACTAGCGGGAGTGAACACAGATACGCAGTATTTT	CSAPGLAGVNTDTQYF
-	TRBV7-6	TRBJ2-7	-	TGTGCCAGCAGCCTCGTGGCAGAAAGTGACGAGCAGTACTTC	CASSLVAESDEQYF
-	TRBV20-1	TRBJ2-5	-	TGCAGTGCTAACAGGGAAAGGGGCGAGACCCAGTACTTC	CSANRERGETQYF
-	TRBV28	TRBJ2-5	-	TGTGCCAGCAGTCCCGACGTGGGTCGGGTAGAGACCCAGTACTTC	CASSPDVGRVETQYF
TRBD1	TRBV7-9	TRBJ2-1	few	TGTGCCGCAAGCTTCCCCAGGACAGGGGGGAATGAGCAGTTCTTC	CAASFPRTGGNEQFF
-	TRBV28	TRBJ2-1	few	TGTGCCAGCAGTTTTTTGGGCCGGGACCACAATGAGCAGTTCTTC	CASSFLGRDHNEQFF
TRBD2	TRBV15	TRBJ2-5	-	TGTGCCACCAGGGGACTAGCGGGAGAGACCCAAGAGACCCAGTACTTC	CATRGLAGETQETQYF
-	TRBV6-5	TRBJ1-1	few	TGTGCCAGCCGTACCCGAGGAGGGATGAACACTGAAGCTTTCTTT	CASRTRGGMNTEAFF
TRBD1	TRBV5-1	TRBJ2-3	-	TGCGCCAGCAGCAAAACAGGGGATGTTAAGGCGCAGTATTTT	CASSKTGDVKAQYF
TRBD2	TRBV20-1	TRBJ2-2	-	TGCAGTGCTCCAACCGGGACTAGCGGCGGGGAGCTGTTTTTT	CSAPTGTSGGELFF
-	TRBV20-1	TRBJ2-7	few	TGCAGTGCTAGAGATAGGCAGGGCCCATCAAAAGATGCCTACGAGCAGTACTTC	CSARDRQGPSKDAYEQYF
-	TRBV11-1	TRBJ2-1	many	TGTGCCAGCAGCTTAGAATCCTACAATGAGCAGTTCTTC	CASSLESYNEQFF
TRBD1	TRBV6-5	TRBJ1-2	once	TGTGCCAGCAGTTCCGAGACAGGGCACTATGGCTACACCTTC	CASSSETGHYGYTF
-	TRBV20-1	TRBJ2-1	-	TGCAGTGCTACCGCGGAGGGGAAAAAGCAGTTCTTC	CSATAEGKKQFF
-	TRBV28	TRBJ2-3	-	TGTGCCAGCAGTCGGGGGGCGGACAGCACAGATACGCAGTATTTT	CASSRGADSTDTQYF
-	TRBV7-9	TRBJ2-7	-	TGTGCCAGCAGCCTCACCTCTGCGCCCTACGAGCAGTACTTC	CASSLTSAPYEQYF
TRBD1	TRBV6-5	TRBJ1-2	-	TGTGCCAGCCAGACAGGGAACTATGGCTACACCTTC	CASQTGNYGYTF
-	TRBV6-2/TRBV6-3	TRBJ1-1	many	TGTGCCAGCAGTCCGGGACATCTAAACACTGAAGCTTTCTTT	CASSPGHLNTEAFF
-	TRBV29-1	TRBJ2-1	-	TGCAGCGTTGTTCAGGCCCACAATGAGCAGTTCTTC	CSVVQAHNEQFF
TRBD2	TRBV10-3	TRBJ2-7	once	TGTGCCATCAGTGACCCGACTAGCGGGGGATCCTACGAGCAGTACTTC	CAISDPTSGGSYEQYF
TRBD1	TRBV5-1	TRBJ2-5	-	TGCGCCAGCAGCGCAGGTCGAGACAGGGTCTTTGGGACCCAGTACTTC	CASSAGRDRVFGTQYF
-	TRBV10-2	TRBJ2-1	many	TGCGCCAGCAGTCGTCGAACTGGACTGAGCTCCTACAATGAGCAGTTCTTC	CASSRRTGLSSYNEQFF
-	TRBV20-1	TRBJ2-1	many	TGCAGTGCTAGAGATCCTAACGTCGCCCTTTATTACAATGAGCAGTTCTTC	CSARDPNVALYYNEQFF
-	TRBV7-6	TRBJ2-3	once	TGTGCCAGCAACTTAGCAACGGGAGCTGATACGCAGTATTTT	CASNLATGADTQYF
TRBD1	TRBV20-1	TRBJ2-1	-	TGCAGTGCTTTCCTTACTGACAGGGGATTCCCGGAGCAGTTCTTC	CSAFLTDRGFPEQFF
TRBD1	TRBV20-1	TRBJ2-7	few	TGCAGTGCTAGAAACCGGGACAGGGCGGACGAGCAGTACTTC	CSARNRDRADEQYF
-	TRBV29-1	TRBJ2-7	-	TGCAGCGTTGAAGATCGGCAGGGGAAGCTCCACGAGCAGTACTTC	CSVEDRQGKLHEQYF
-	TRBV20-1	TRBJ1-2	-	TGCAGTGCTATATCAGAAGACTATGGCTACACCTTC	CSAISEDYGYTF
-	TRBV24-1	TRBJ2-1	-	TGTGCCACCAGTGGGTTAGCTTACAATGAGCAGTTCTTC	CATSGLAYNEQFF
TRBD2	TRBV20-1	TRBJ2-3	-	TGCAGTGCTGGCCCGCGGGGGAAAGATACGCAGTATTTT	CSAGPRGKDTQYF
-	TRBV2	TRBJ2-5	-	TGTGCCAGCAGCCGCATACTACTAGGGTCCCAAGAGACCCAGTACTTC	CASSRILLGSQETQYF
TRBD1	TRBV5-1	TRBJ1-1	many	TGCGCCAGCAGCGGGGGGACAGTGCGGAACACTGAAGCTTTCTTT	CASSGGTVRNTEAFF
-	TRBV5-1	TRBJ2-2	once	TGCGCCAGCAGGGGAGACGCGAACACCGGGGAGCTGTTTTTT	CASRGDANTGELFF